This TCR beta chain came from a study of T cells in localized non-small cell lung cancer. J lost 2 bases, V lost 4 bases, and 7 bases had no gene match. The CDR3 totals 17 residues. Germline V lookup: CDR1 MDHEN, CDR2 SYDVKM. The assay was immunoSEQ multiplex PCR, and TCRdb's table has in-frame clones only and misses some. The profile covers some 33,000 clones, with around 80% appearing a single time and 15% to 20% taken by the ten largest. The sample here was peripheral blood, taken before any cancer treatment. The TCR comes from a male donor older than 55 with stage III squamous cell lung carcinoma. V usage is TRBV28 and J usage is TRBJ2-7, with 14 bases fitting TRBD2. CDR3 amino acids: CASSSTLGLAGAYEQYF. The DNA of the CDR3 is TGTGCCAGCAGTTCGACACTGGGACTAGCGGGAGCCTACGAGCAGTACTTC.